Below, 32 T cell receptor beta chains from the same sample are listed, as sequenced in a study of T-cell reconstitution after alpha-beta-depleted transplantation in children. Molecular barcoding with unique molecular identifiers was used for the TCRbeta library. In TCRdb, the PCR reads were re-called with MiXCR into one record per CDR3 protein. Here the sample spans some 600,000 distinct CDR3 sequences, 10% to 15% being singletons. The sequencing used PBMCs, mostly from graft donor cells, collected 360 days after TCRalphabeta/CD19-depleted stem cell transplant. The receptor set was obtained from a male patient between 10 and 17 years old who had a stem cell transplant for acute myeloid leukemia, so the T cells may come from the graft donor.

V gene TRBV28 combines with J gene TRBJ2-7; no firm D call. The germline CDR1 and CDR2 sequences are MDHEN and SYDVKM. This CDR3 comprises 15 residues. The V gene lost 8 bases and the J gene lost 1 base, with 18 bases spanning the gap. The CDR3 DNA sequence: TGTGCCAGCGGTAGACACCTATTCCCTTCCTACGAGCAGTACTTC. Protein product: CASGRHLFPSYEQYF.

The chain employs TRBV29-1 and TRBJ2-5; 8 bases match TRBD2. Trimming removed 3 bases from V and 5 bases from J; junction bases left unmatched: 2. Germline CDR1 SQVTM, CDR2 ANQGSEA. CDR3 length: 12 amino acids. The CDR3 spells CSVDPGGETQYF. The CDR3, as DNA: TGCAGCGTTGACCCGGGAGGGGAGACCCAGTACTTC.

This clonotype was counted between two and nine times. This rearrangement joins TRBV12-3 or TRBV12-4 to TRBJ2-2, with D unresolved. The CDR3 sequence is 11 residues long. V gave up 5 bases and J gave up 7 bases, with 5 bases separating them. This chain's CDR3 is CASSPLGELFF. CDR3 coding DNA: TGTGCCAGCAGTCCACTCGGGGAGCTGTTTTTT.

The chain recombines TRBV12-3 or TRBV12-4 with TRBJ2-5, with D perhaps TRBD2 (7 bases). The V end was cut by 5 bases, the J end by 5 bases, with 27 bases between. The CDR3 totals 18 residues. CDR3 residues: CASSRGGVLRGLRETQYF. CDR3 in DNA: TGTGCCAGCAGTAGAGGGGGGGTACTACGGGGGCTAAGGGAGACCCAGTACTTC.

The chain is built from TRBV3-1 and TRBJ2-4; D is unclear. CDR1 is LGHDT and CDR2 is YNNKEL in the germline V gene (reference sequence). The CDR3 sequence is 16 residues long. V gave up 1 base and J gave up 0 bases, with 10 bases separating them. The CDR3 spells CASSQVPVKAKNIQYF. The CDR3 DNA sequence: TGTGCCAGCAGCCAAGTTCCAGTAAAAGCCAAAAACATTCAGTACTTC.

The chain has TRBV6-5 and TRBJ2-2; possibly TRBD1 or TRBD2 for D (6 bases each). Per the germline V gene, CDR1 is MNHEY and CDR2 is SVGAGI. The CDR3 is 16 amino acids. The V end lost 5 bases, the J end lost 5 bases, and 18 bases lay between the germline ends. Here the CDR3 reads CASSLGPRGETGELFF. The CDR3 coding sequence is TGTGCCAGCAGTCTGGGTCCGAGGGGGGAAACCGGGGAGCTGTTTTTT.

This clonotype was seen only a few times. The rearrangement uses TRBV12-3 or TRBV12-4 and TRBJ2-2; D tentatively reads TRBD1 or TRBD2 (6 bases each). The length of the CDR3 is 16 residues. The V and J ends lost 6 bases and 0 bases respectively, with 14 bases between them. Written as DNA, the CDR3 is TGTGCCAGCAGGGGGGGCCCACAGACGAACACCGGGGAGCTGTTTTTT. Its translation: CASRGGPQTNTGELFF.

This clonotype has at least ten counts. This sequence joins TRBV6-2 or TRBV6-3 and TRBJ2-4; possibly TRBD2 for D (5 bases). This CDR3 contains 17 residues. Per the germline V gene, CDR1 is MNHEY and CDR2 is SVGEGT. V lost 4 bases, J lost 2 bases, and 18 bases lay in between. The CDR3 here is CASSWEAESGSKNIQYF. As DNA, the CDR3 is TGTGCCAGCAGTTGGGAAGCGGAAAGTGGATCCAAAAACATTCAGTACTTC.

This sequence joins TRBV12-5 and TRBJ2-1; 7 bases fit TRBD2. There are 14 residues in the CDR3. The germline gives CDR1 LGHNT, CDR2 FRNRAP. V was pared by 6 bases and J by 5 bases, with 7 bases of the junction left unmatched. The CDR3 here is CASGAGVRHNEQFF. DNA for the CDR3: TGTGCTAGTGGGGCGGGAGTTCGCCACAATGAGCAGTTCTTC.

This clonotype was observed at least ten times. The chain uses TRBV7-2 and TRBJ2-7; D might be TRBD2 (6 bases). Germline V lookup: CDR1 SGHTA, CDR2 FQGNSA. CDR3 length equals 14 residues. The germline V and J ends were trimmed by 4 bases and 0 bases, with 10 bases remaining between them. The DNA for the CDR3 is TGTGCCAGCAGCTCCGGGGGTAGCTCCTACGAGCAGTACTTC. It translates to CASSSGGSSYEQYF.

This clonotype was counted many times. The chain joins TRBV3-1 to TRBJ2-5; D is perhaps TRBD1 or TRBD2 (5 bases each). The germline V gene has CDR1 LGHDT and CDR2 YNNKEL (reference sequence). The CDR3 totals 15 residues. V lost 3 bases and J 5 bases, leaving 16 bases between the germline ends. CDR3 sequence: CASSQFRVLAETQYF. CDR3 nucleotide sequence: TGTGCCAGCAGCCAGTTCAGGGTCTTAGCGGAGACCCAGTACTTC.

There are many counts of this clonotype. This CDR3 reads CASSLATLGEGTQYF. CDR3 sequence (DNA): TGTGCCAGCAGCTTAGCTACGCTAGGAGAAGGGACCCAGTACTTC. The chain joins TRBV7-6 to TRBJ2-5, with D hard to call. Germline V gene data show CDR1 as SGHVS and CDR2 as FNYEAQ. This CDR3 is built from 15 residues. V lost 0 bases and J lost 7, with 15 bases in between. The full variable domain, with the rest looked up from reference TRBV7-6 and TRBJ2-5, is GAGVSQSPRYKVTKRGQDVALRCDPISGHVSLYWYRQALGQGPEFLTYFNYEAQQDKSGLPNDRFSAERPEGSISTLTIQRTEQRDSAMYRCASSLATLGEGTQYFGPGTRLLVL.

The chain has TRBV7-3 and TRBJ2-1; 10 positions match TRBD2. The CDR3 length is 15 residues. From germline, CDR1 is SGHTA and CDR2 FQGTGA. With 5 bases clipped from V and 5 bases from J, the junction kept 6 bases outside the gene matches. CDR3 nucleotides: TGTGCCAGCAGCCCGGGACTAGCGTGGAACAATGAGCAGTTCTTC. Encoded protein: CASSPGLAWNNEQFF.

This clonotype has just a few counts. This rearrangement joins TRBV20-1 to TRBJ2-1; 9 bases are shared with TRBD2. Germline CDR1 reads DFQATT; CDR2 reads SNEGSKA (reference sequence). Germline trimming cut 4 bases from V and 10 bases from J; bases unmatched to any gene: 2. CDR3 length: 11 residues. The CDR3 region has the DNA TGCAGTGCTATCCTAGCGGGGGAGCAGTTCTTC. Its translation: CSAILAGEQFF.

This clonotype was observed a few times. The chain links TRBV6-5 to TRBJ2-7; maybe TRBD2 (5 bases). V was clipped by 3 bases and J by 3 bases, with 18 bases between them. Per the germline V gene, CDR1 is MNHEY and CDR2 is SVGAGI. The length of the CDR3 is 16 residues. This CDR3 reads CASSYSVWAGVYEQYF. The CDR3 DNA follows: TGTGCCAGCAGTTATAGCGTCTGGGCCGGGGTCTACGAGCAGTACTTC.

This clonotype was recorded at least ten times. The chain employs TRBV20-1 and TRBJ2-5; unclear D gene. Per germline, CDR1 DFQATT and CDR2 SNEGSKA (reference sequence). V was shortened by 2 bases and J by 5 bases, with 3 bases between the two germline ends. The CDR3 runs 10 residues. The CDR3 nucleotides are TGCAGTGCTAGAAGCGAGACCCAGTACTTC. It is translated as CSARSETQYF.

The J gene is TRBJ1-2, the V gene TRBV18, with 8 bases aligning to TRBD1. Germline V lookup: CDR1 KGHSH, CDR2 LQKENI. The CDR3 sequence is 17 residues long. V lost 3 bases and J lost 3; bases outside the gene matches: 12. The CDR3 nucleotides read TGTGCCAGCTCACCCGTGGACAGGGTTGCGTCAGACTATGGCTACACCTTC. Encoded protein: CASSPVDRVASDYGYTF. Full variable domain (missing parts from reference TRBV18 and TRBJ1-2): NAGVMQNPRHLVRRRGQEARLRCSPMKGHSHVYWYRQLPEEGLKFMVYLQKENIIDESGMPKERFSAEFPKEGPSILRIQQVVRGDSAAYFCASSPVDRVASDYGYTFGSGTRLTVV.

The table lists this clonotype with a few counts. The genes are TRBV9 and TRBJ2-3, with 7 bases identical to TRBD2. CDR3 length equals 15 residues. The germline gives CDR1 SGDLS, CDR2 YYNGEE. The V gene end was trimmed by 3 bases and the J gene end by 0 bases; junction bases not matched to a gene: 4. CDR3 DNA: TGTGCCAGCAGCGACGGGGGGTCTAGCACAGATACGCAGTATTTT. Residues: CASSDGGSSTDTQYF.

V is TRBV29-1 and J is TRBJ1-2; D not resolved. V shed 3 bases and J shed 5 bases, with 16 bases lying between them. Germline V CDR1 and CDR2: SQVTM, ANQGSEA. The CDR3 has 14 residues. Written as DNA, the CDR3 is TGCAGCGTTGAGGTGGTCGACCTCCTTTATGGCTACACCTTC. This translates into CSVEVVDLLYGYTF.

The V call is TRBV5-1, the J call TRBJ2-5, with TRBD2 identical over 10 bases. The trim removed 1 base at V and 1 base at J, leaving 7 bases unmatched. The CDR3 totals 17 residues. Germline V gives CDR1 SGHRS, CDR2 YFSETQ. The CDR3 loop reads CASSLIQLAGFQETQYF. In DNA form, the CDR3 reads TGCGCCAGCAGCTTGATTCAACTAGCGGGGTTCCAAGAGACCCAGTACTTC.

This clonotype was recorded a few times. V gene TRBV6-5 combines with J gene TRBJ1-3; no clear D. The CDR3 is 11 residues long. Between the trimmed V and J ends, which lost 6 bases and 4 bases, there was a span of 4 bases. Looked up from germline, CDR1 is MNHEY and CDR2 is SVGAGI. The CDR3 reads CASRDGNTIYF. Written as DNA, the CDR3 is TGTGCCAGCAGAGACGGAAACACCATATATTTT.

The chain recombines TRBV6-5 with TRBJ2-7, with TRBD2 matching 13 bases. Trimming took 2 bases from V and 3 from J; bases not matched to a gene: 10. The germline V gene has CDR1 MNHEY and CDR2 SVGAGI. This CDR3 comprises 18 residues. CDR3 residues: CASSYPGTSGATIYEQYF. Here the CDR3 DNA reads TGTGCCAGCAGTTACCCGGGGACTAGCGGGGCTACTATCTACGAGCAGTACTTC.

In regard to this clonotype: It is likely a read error, because the conserved phenylalanine at the end of the CDR3 is missing. The J gene is TRBJ1-1, the V gene TRBV3-1; D is unclear. The CDR3 is 14 amino acids. Germline values: CDR1 LGHDT, CDR2 YNNKEL (reference sequence). The V and J ends lost 1 base and 7 bases respectively, with 13 bases between them. The CDR3 coding sequence is TGTGCCAGCAGCCAAGCACGGGATGCCGGTGAAGCTTTCTAT. This sequence encodes CASSQARDAGEAFY.

The J gene is TRBJ1-1, the V gene TRBV6-1; unclear D gene. The germline V and J ends were trimmed by 6 bases and 3 bases, with 5 bases remaining between them. This CDR3 comprises 11 residues. Germline loops: CDR1 MNHNS, CDR2 SASEGT. CDR3 loop: CASSVHTEAFF. The CDR3 DNA is TGTGCCAGCAGCGTACACACTGAAGCTTTCTTT.

The V gene is TRBV7-8, the J gene TRBJ2-7, with TRBD1 matching over 7 bases. With 3 bases clipped from V and 2 bases from J, the junction kept 7 bases outside the gene matches. The CDR3 contains 15 residues. Germline V gene lookup returns CDR1 SGHVS and CDR2 FQNEAQ. The CDR3 region is CASSFLWGQPYEQYF. In nucleotides, the CDR3 is TGTGCCAGCAGCTTCCTGTGGGGACAGCCCTACGAGCAGTACTTC.

This clonotype appeared a single time. The chain couples TRBV7-9 to TRBJ2-7; D is unclear. Trimming took 3 bases from V and 2 from J, leaving 11 bases between them. The CDR3 spans 14 residues. Germline CDR1 and CDR2: SEHNR and FQNEAQ (reference sequence). CDR3 protein: CASSFVGNTYEQYF. The CDR3 DNA follows: TGTGCCAGCAGCTTCGTGGGAAACACCTACGAGCAGTACTTC.

A few counts support this clonotype. This chain connects TRBV4-3 to TRBJ2-3; D gene uncertain. The CDR3 is made up of 14 amino acids. V lost 1 base and J 1 base, leaving 6 bases between the germline ends. Germline CDR1 is LGHNA and CDR2 is YSLEER. CDR3 sequence: CASSQVHRTDTQYF. CDR3 nucleotides: TGCGCCAGCAGCCAAGTTCACCGCACAGATACGCAGTATTTT.

This clonotype was seen at least ten times. The V call is TRBV11-3, the J call TRBJ1-1; D remains unclear. The CDR3 runs to 13 residues. V dropped 3 bases and J dropped 1 base, with 6 bases sitting between them. Germline V gene lookup returns CDR1 SGHNT and CDR2 YENEEA. The CDR3 reads CASSFTENTEAFF. CDR3 DNA sequence: TGTGCCAGCAGCTTCACAGAGAACACTGAAGCTTTCTTT.

This clonotype was detected ten times or more. The rearrangement uses TRBV4-3 and TRBJ2-4; TRBD2 agrees at 10 bases. With 0 bases clipped from V and 4 bases from J, the junction kept 6 bases outside the gene matches. This CDR3 is built from 17 residues. CDR1 is LGHNA, CDR2 YSLEER, per germline. The DNA for the CDR3 is TGCGCCAGCAGCCAAGATATACTAGCGGGGAGAAAAAACATTCAGTACTTC. Its translation: CASSQDILAGRKNIQYF.

In its sample, this clonotype was seen a few times. The J gene is TRBJ2-7, the V gene TRBV7-2; 7 bases map to TRBD1. This CDR3 has 15 amino acids. The trim removed 4 bases at V and 1 base at J, leaving 7 bases unmatched. From germline, CDR1 is SGHTA and CDR2 FQGNSA. CDR3 in amino acids: CASSYRDSRSYEQYF. Here the CDR3 DNA reads TGTGCCAGCAGCTACCGGGACAGTAGATCCTACGAGCAGTACTTC.

This clonotype came up many times. The chain uses TRBV29-1 and TRBJ2-5; D is possibly TRBD2 (5 bases). The CDR3 spans 14 residues. Germline CDR1 and CDR2: SQVTM and ANQGSEA. Trimming left V 5 bases short and J 3 bases short, with 16 bases between. The DNA of the CDR3 is TGCAGCGTTAGGCCTCCCTTGACTAAAGAGACCCAGTACTTC. The encoded protein is CSVRPPLTKETQYF.

V gene TRBV4-2 combines with J gene TRBJ2-7, with a tentative D call TRBD1 (6 bases). CDR3 length: 16 amino acids. The germline V gene encodes CDR1 LGHNA and CDR2 YNFKEQ. Deletions cut 5 bases from V and 3 bases from J, with 20 bases between. The CDR3 DNA reads TGTGCCAGCAGCTTCTCTCCAAAGGGGGTTTTCTACGAGCAGTACTTC. Amino acids: CASSFSPKGVFYEQYF.